These 17 T cell receptor beta chains were sequenced from one sample in a study of PD-1 blockade in classical Hodgkin lymphoma. Following autologous stem cell transplantation, relapse occurred in every patient, and exposure to brentuximab vedotin varied. Profiling relied on immunoSEQ multiplex PCR, and the TCRdb table lists in-frame clones only, not all of them. The profile shows some 41,000 clones, around 83% of them singletons. This specimen was peripheral blood mononuclear cells (PBMCs), taken before the second cycle of nivolumab. These TCRs come from a human donor with classical Hodgkin lymphoma.

This chain links TRBV2 with TRBJ1-1, with a possible D match to TRBD1 (6 bases). CDR3 length equals 16 residues. Trimming pared 3 bases from V and 3 bases from J, leaving 17 bases between. Germline CDR1 reads SNHLY; CDR2 reads FYNNEI. The CDR3 loop reads CASSDAFGGQDTEAFF. For the CDR3, the DNA is TGTGCCAGCAGTGACGCGTTCGGGGGGCAGGACACTGAAGCTTTCTTT. Full variable domain (rest looked up from reference TRBV2 and TRBJ1-1): EPEVTQTPSHQVTQMGQEVILRCVPISNHLYFYWYRQILGQKVEFLVSFYNNEISEKSEIFDDQFSVERPDGSNFTLKIRSTKLEDSAMYFCASSDAFGGQDTEAFFGQGTRLTVV.

The V gene is TRBV10-3, the J gene TRBJ1-1; D perhaps matches TRBD1 (5 bases). Germline V lookup: CDR1 ENHRY, CDR2 SYGVKD. Trimming stripped 4 bases from V and 5 bases from J, with 14 bases between. The CDR3 covers 14 residues. This chain's CDR3 is CAISGAREGTEAFF. The CDR3 coding sequence is TGTGCCATCAGTGGGGCCAGGGAAGGGACTGAAGCTTTCTTT.

The CDR3 coding sequence is TGTGCCAGCAGCCCCCCCGGGGGGGAAGGCTACGAGCAGTACTTC. Translated, it gives CASSPPGGEGYEQYF. J is TRBJ2-7 and V is TRBV9; 8 nucleotides align to TRBD2. The germline gives CDR1 SGDLS, CDR2 YYNGEE. Trimming removed 4 bases from V and 3 bases from J; junction bases left unmatched: 9. This CDR3 has 15 amino acids. The variable domain in full, with the rest retrieved from reference TRBV9 and TRBJ2-7, is DSGVTQTPKHLITATGQRVTLRCSPRSGDLSVYWYQQSLDQGLQFLIQYYNGEERAKGNILERFSAQQFPDLHSELNLSSLELGDSALYFCASSPPGGEGYEQYFGPGTRLTVT.

In this sample, this clone turned up once. The chain joins TRBV7-8 to TRBJ2-3; either TRBD1 or TRBD2 may supply D (5 bases each). The CDR3 is 13 amino acids. The germline gives CDR1 SGHVS, CDR2 FQNEAQ. V was pared by 5 bases and J by 9 bases, with 15 bases between. CDR3: CASSPNVGATQYF. The CDR3, as DNA: TGTGCCAGCAGCCCCAACGTCGGGGCCACGCAGTATTTT.

The CDR3 region has the DNA TGCGCCAGCAGCTTTCACGAATTCAACCGCCAAGAGACCCAGTACTTC. It yields the protein CASSFHEFNRQETQYF. The chain is built from TRBV5-1 and TRBJ2-5; no clear D. From germline, CDR1 is SGHRS and CDR2 YFSETQ. This CDR3 contains 16 residues. V dropped 2 bases and J dropped 1 base, with 15 bases sitting between them.

The CDR3 spells CASRGGGGTDTQYF. CDR3 nucleotides: TGTGCCAGCAGGGGAGGGGGGGGCACAGATACGCAGTATTTT. The chain joins TRBV6-5 to TRBJ2-3, with TRBD2 as a possible D gene (7 bases). Germline values: CDR1 MNHEY, CDR2 SVGAGI. This CDR3 has 14 residues. The V end lost 6 bases, the J end lost 1 base, and 11 bases lay between the germline ends.

The chain couples TRBV19 to TRBJ2-3; possibly TRBD2 for D (5 bases). V was clipped by 5 bases and J by 4 bases, with 10 bases between them. CDR1 and CDR2 from the germline V gene are LNHDA and SQIVND (reference sequence). The CDR3 consists of 13 residues. CDR3 coding DNA: TGTGCCAGTAGTCCATCCGGGGCAGATACGCAGTATTTT. It yields the protein CASSPSGADTQYF.

The genes are TRBV18 and TRBJ2-5, with D possibly being TRBD1 (6 bases). V was shortened by 4 bases and J by 4 bases, with 16 bases between the two germline ends. The CDR3 length is 15 residues. Germline CDR1 is KGHSH and CDR2 is LQKENI. The DNA for the CDR3 is TGTGCCAGCTCACGCGATCCAGGGGAGATAGAGACCCAGTACTTC. Its protein is CASSRDPGEIETQYF.

The V and J genes are TRBV6-4 and TRBJ2-1; 13 bases line up with TRBD2. V shed 10 bases and J 9 bases; nucleotides not matched to a gene: 9. Germline assignment: CDR1 MRHNA and CDR2 SNTAGT. This CDR3 has 14 residues. CDR3 DNA: TGTGCCACCAGCCCGGGACTAGCGGGACTTGAGCAGTTCTTC. Translated: CATSPGLAGLEQFF.

J is TRBJ2-5 and V is TRBV5-8; D is possibly TRBD2 (5 bases). The length of the CDR3 is 12 residues. From germline, CDR1 is SGHTS and CDR2 YDEGEE. Between the trimmed V and J ends, which lost 4 bases and 7 bases, there was a span of 11 bases. In DNA, the CDR3 is TGTGCCAGCAGCCCCGGGGTAGGGACCCAGTACTTC. Protein product: CASSPGVGTQYF.

Of note for this clone: The same CDR3 arises from other DNA sequences in this sample as well. The chain combines TRBV6-6 with TRBJ2-7, with 7 bases identical to TRBD1. V was clipped by 5 bases and J by 7 bases; unmatched bases: 8. From germline, CDR1 is MNHNY and CDR2 SVGAGI (reference sequence). CDR3 length: 13 residues. CDR3 nucleotides: TGTGCCAGCAGTCTTCAAGGGGGCTATGAGCAGTACTTC. Translating it yields CASSLQGGYEQYF.

The chain combines TRBV5-4 with TRBJ2-2; D is ambiguous. The CDR3 extends over 15 amino acids. Germline V gene data show CDR1 as SGHNT and CDR2 as YYREEE (reference sequence). V was trimmed by 0 bases and J by 0 bases, leaving 6 bases between them. CDR3: CASSLELANTGELFF. The CDR3 DNA is TGTGCCAGCAGCTTGGAACTTGCGAACACCGGGGAGCTGTTTTTT.

The rearrangement joins TRBV23-1 to TRBJ2-7, with D possibly TRBD1 on 6 matching bases. TRBV23-1 is sorted into the ORF group, with uncertain function. The CDR3 extends over 13 amino acids. V lost 6 bases and J lost 6, with 15 bases in between. Here the CDR3 DNA reads TGCGCCAGCAGCCCGAGGACAGTCCCCGAGCAGTACTTC. Its protein product is CASSPRTVPEQYF.

The chain recombines TRBV4-1 with TRBJ1-2; D is uncertain. This CDR3 contains 12 residues. Germline V CDR1 and CDR2: MGHRA, YSYEKL. Trimming took off 1 base at V and 8 bases at J, with 8 bases between the two ends. CDR3 region: CASSQAGFGYTF. The CDR3 DNA reads TGCGCCAGCAGCCAAGCCGGATTCGGCTACACCTTC.

This sequence joins TRBV7-2 and TRBJ1-3, with 7 bases fitting TRBD1. Germline assignment: CDR1 SGHTA and CDR2 FQGNSA. The CDR3 extends over 16 amino acids. V lost 6 bases to trimming and J lost 0 bases; unmatched junction nucleotides: 8. Here the CDR3 DNA reads TGTGCCAGCAGTCTTCTAAGGACAGGCTCTGGAAACACCATATATTTT. It specifies CASSLLRTGSGNTIYF. Based on the CDR3 plus reference TRBV7-2 and TRBJ1-3, the full variable domain is GAGVSQSPSNKVTEKGKDVELRCDPISGHTALYWYRQSLGQGLEFLIYFQGNSAPDKSGLPSDRFSAERTGGSVSTLTIQRTQQEDSAVYLCASSLLRTGSGNTIYFGEGSWLTVV.

The V gene is TRBV2, the J gene TRBJ2-3; 7 bases are shared with TRBD1. The CDR3 sequence is 15 residues long. Unmatched junction bases numbered 8, after V lost 8 bases and J lost 0 bases. CDR1 is SNHLY, CDR2 FYNNEI, per germline. CDR3 loop: CASRGGRGSTDTQYF. The CDR3 DNA follows: TGTGCCAGCCGAGGGGGCCGGGGTAGCACAGATACGCAGTATTTT.

This chain connects TRBV5-6 to TRBJ1-5; D not certain. The V end was cut by 4 bases, the J end by 2 bases, with 10 bases between. CDR3 length equals 14 residues. In germline, CDR1 is SGHDT, CDR2 YYEEEE. CDR3 sequence: CASSVGLGNQPQHF. The CDR3 DNA reads TGTGCCAGCAGCGTAGGTCTAGGCAATCAGCCCCAGCATTTT.